This T cell receptor (beta chain) was documented in a study of blood T cell repertoires in COVID-19. In the study overall: The analysed material was cDNA or gDNA that came from T cells, B-cell-depleted T cells, or PBMCs.

TCRdb keeps only in-frame clones here, not all; method: immunoSEQ multiplex PCR. This sample carries 200,000 to 300,000 clones, 80% to 90% of them seen once, and the ten largest clones take 7.5%. A Seattle source enrolled patients during active infection and followed them longitudinally. This TCR came from a woman aged 80 or over with COVID-19, enrolled during active disease. Sequencing was carried out using peripheral blood.

CDR3 sequence: CAIRELSSTDTQYF. The DNA for the CDR3 is TGTGCCATCAGAGAACTCTCTAGCACAGATACGCAGTATTTT. The chain employs TRBV10-3 and TRBJ2-3; D uncertain. This CDR3 region has 14 residues. CDR1 ENHRY and CDR2 SYGVKD come from the germline V gene. V was pared by 6 bases and J by 0 bases, with 10 bases between.